This T cell receptor (beta chain) was captured by sequencing in a study of response to subunit inactivated influenza vaccine. Germline CDR1 and CDR2: SQVTM and ANQGSEA. The CDR3 sequence is 13 residues long. Trimming shortened V by 1 base and J by 4 bases, and 10 bases separated the two germline ends. MiXCR was run by TCRdb on the RT-PCR reads, yielding one entry per CDR3 protein. Among about 620,000 distinct CDR3 sequences listed, around 11% were seen once. This same sample was also taken into another study, of T cells expressing NK-cell markers. From that report: What made the TCR beta cDNA was 5'RACE template switching with UMIs. The study drew TCR beta repertoires from sorted CD3+CD56+NKG2C+, CD3+CD56+NKG2C- and CD3+CD56-NKG2C+ T cells. The sorts in several experiments were restricted to alpha-beta TCR T cells by an anti-gamma-delta TCR antibody. Among CD8+ T cells from six donors, dominant NKG2C+ clonotypes accounted for about 1.0-7.0%. Dominance of the CD3+CD56-NKG2C+ fraction by these clonotypes also held in a few donors.

The sequencing used PBMCs from blood, collected on the day of vaccination. This sequence joins TRBV29-1 and TRBJ2-5, with D unclear. This receptor was taken from a man aged 50-60 years who received an inactivated influenza vaccine. In nucleotides, the CDR3 is TGCAGCGTTGAAGCTAACAAGGCAGAGACCCAGTACTTC. Translating it yields CSVEANKAETQYF.